The 18 T cell receptor beta chains below all came from one sample that was sequenced in a study of blood T cell repertoires in COVID-19. The method was immunoSEQ multiplex PCR; TCRdb's version includes in-frame clones alone and lacks a portion of them. Of some 370,000 clones listed, around 87% were seen once; the top ten hold about 10%. Material for sequencing was peripheral blood. The receptors were sampled from a woman aged 25 to 39 with COVID-19, enrolled during active disease.

This clone has just one count. CDR3 bases: TGTGCCAGCAGCTTCCCGAGCGCAGATACGCAGTATTTT. Translation: CASSFPSADTQYF. This chain links TRBV7-2 with TRBJ2-3; D is uncertain. Germline loops: CDR1 SGHTA, CDR2 FQGNSA. Trimming removed 3 bases at V and 4 bases at J, with 8 bases between. CDR3 length equals 13 residues.

This chain joins TRBV6-1 and TRBJ2-4; TRBD1 matches 7 bases. CDR1 and CDR2 from the germline V gene are MNHNS and SASEGT. The CDR3 is 17 residues long. V was clipped by 1 base and J by 3 bases; unmatched bases: 9. The CDR3 protein is CASSEVVTGIGKNIQYF. CDR3 DNA: TGTGCCAGCAGTGAAGTAGTGACAGGGATCGGCAAAAACATTCAGTACTTC.

The V and J genes are TRBV6-5 and TRBJ1-2, with D hard to call. V lost 4 bases and J lost 4, with 19 bases in between. The CDR3 totals 16 residues. CDR1 is MNHEY and CDR2 is SVGAGI in the germline V gene. CDR3 nucleotide sequence: TGTGCCAGCAGTTTCGGTCGACGGAGATACCTCTATGGCTACACCTTC. This gives the protein CASSFGRRRYLYGYTF.

This sequence joins TRBV24-1 and TRBJ2-5, with TRBD1 matching over 10 bases. Looked up from germline, CDR1 is KGHDR and CDR2 is SFDVKD. The junction had 8 bases not matched to a gene; V was cut back by 2 bases and J by 6 bases. CDR3 length equals 16 residues. The CDR3 here is CATSDSDRGPGKTQYF. In nucleotides, the CDR3 is TGTGCCACCAGTGATTCCGACAGGGGGCCGGGAAAGACCCAGTACTTC.

CDR3 in DNA: TGTGCCAGCAGCTTAGACAGGGGTAGCAATCAGCCCCAGCATTTT. Translating gives CASSLDRGSNQPQHF. The rearrangement joins TRBV11-2 to TRBJ1-5, with D perhaps matching TRBD1 (6 bases). This CDR3 contains 15 residues. The V gene's germline CDR1 is SGHAT and CDR2 FQNNGV. The V gene lost 0 bases and the J gene lost 0 bases, with 6 bases spanning the gap.

This clone was observed a handful of times. The rearrangement links TRBV27 to TRBJ1-5; the match to TRBD1 covers 12 bases. Germline CDR1 is MNHEY and CDR2 is SMNVEV (reference sequence). This CDR3 has 14 amino acids. V trimming: 5 bases; J trimming: 7 bases; junction bases outside the gene matches: 3. In DNA form, the CDR3 reads TGTGCCAGCAGTGGGACAGGGGGCGGGCAGCCCCAGCATTTT. This encodes CASSGTGGGQPQHF.

The chain recombines TRBV6-5 with TRBJ2-5, with 10 bases aligning to TRBD2. CDR3 length: 16 amino acids. V lost 2 bases, J lost 5 bases, and 8 bases stayed unmatched. CDR1 MNHEY and CDR2 SVGAGI come from the germline V gene. The CDR3 sequence: CASSYTSSGSPETQYF. DNA of the CDR3: TGTGCCAGCAGTTACACATCTAGCGGGAGTCCTGAGACCCAGTACTTC.

This clone was recorded once. This rearrangement joins TRBV2 to TRBJ2-1; TRBD1 matches at 10 bases. The V and J ends lost 6 bases and 7 bases, in that order; junction bases with no gene match: 6. This CDR3 is built from 14 residues. Germline-derived CDR1 and CDR2 are SNHLY and FYNNEI. CDR3 amino acids: CASRRQGAGNEQFF. Written as DNA, the CDR3 is TGTGCCAGCAGGAGACAGGGGGCAGGGAATGAGCAGTTCTTC.

The chain is built from TRBV10-3 and TRBJ2-7, with a possible D match to TRBD1 (6 bases). Trimming removed 10 bases at V and 0 bases at J, with 16 bases between. This CDR3 region has 14 residues. Germline V gene data show CDR1 as ENHRY and CDR2 as SYGVKD. In DNA form, the CDR3 reads TGTGCCACGGCGCTCGACAGGAACTCCTACGAGCAGTACTTC. Amino acids: CATALDRNSYEQYF.

The chain recombines TRBV5-1 with TRBJ1-1; D perhaps matches TRBD1 (5 bases). Germline values: CDR1 SGHRS, CDR2 YFSETQ. The CDR3 extends over 12 amino acids. Trimming removed 9 bases from V and 5 bases from J, with 14 bases in between. CDR3 in amino acids: CATGMEGTEAFF. The CDR3 coding sequence is TGCGCCACCGGAATGGAGGGGACTGAAGCTTTCTTT.

The J gene is TRBJ1-4, the V gene TRBV27, with D perhaps matching TRBD1 (6 bases). With 2 bases removed from V and 0 bases from J, the gap between germline ends came to 16 bases. Germline V CDR1 and CDR2: MNHEY, SMNVEV (reference sequence). This CDR3 comprises 18 residues. The CDR3: CASSLNRDNSATNEKLFF. In DNA form, the CDR3 reads TGTGCCAGCAGTTTAAATAGGGACAACTCAGCAACTAATGAAAAACTGTTTTTT.

The chain carries TRBV7-9 and TRBJ2-2; 7 nucleotides align to TRBD1. J was trimmed by 3 bases and V by 5 bases; bases with no gene match: 6. Germline V CDR1 and CDR2: SEHNR, FQNEAQ (reference sequence). The CDR3 runs to 15 residues. The CDR3 DNA reads TGTGCCAGCAGCCCCGGGACAGCTTACACCGGGGAGCTGTTTTTT. Translation: CASSPGTAYTGELFF.

This clone was seen just once. This chain links TRBV10-1 with TRBJ2-3, with 7 bases that match TRBD2. CDR3 size: 17 residues. The J segment lost 3 bases and the V segment lost 3 bases, leaving 12 bases of the junction unmatched. Germline V lookup: CDR1 WNHNN, CDR2 SYGVQD (reference sequence). The CDR3 DNA is TGCGCCAGCAGTGAACCTCAAGGCGGGAGTGGGACAGATACGCAGTATTTT. Its protein product is CASSEPQGGSGTDTQYF.

The V gene is TRBV10-3, the J gene TRBJ1-1; 8 bases line up with TRBD1. V dropped 10 bases and J dropped 1; count of bases not matched to a gene: 8. The CDR3 runs to 14 residues. Germline V gene data show CDR1 as ENHRY and CDR2 as SYGVKD. The CDR3 sequence is CATSYRGTNTEAFF. The CDR3 DNA reads TGTGCCACCAGCTACAGGGGGACGAACACTGAAGCTTTCTTT.

V is TRBV10-2 and J is TRBJ2-1; 12 bases fit TRBD2. Losses at the gene ends were 6 bases for V and 8 bases for J; bases not matched to a gene: 5. Germline V gene data show CDR1 as WSHSY and CDR2 as SAAADI. This CDR3 has 14 residues. The CDR3 DNA reads TGCGCCAGCAGAGGGGCTAGCGGGAGGGATGAGCAGTTCTTC. It is translated as CASRGASGRDEQFF.

This clone was seen a few times. The chain recombines TRBV2 with TRBJ1-5; the D gene is possibly TRBD1 (5 bases). Germline lookup yields CDR1 SNHLY and CDR2 FYNNEI. This CDR3 has 13 amino acids. Trimming cost V 8 bases and J 4 bases, with 12 bases left between them. The CDR3 DNA sequence: TGTGCCAGCGGAAGACAGCTTAATCAGCCCCAGCATTTT. Translating gives CASGRQLNQPQHF. Combining the CDR3 with reference TRBV2 and TRBJ1-5 gives the whole variable domain EPEVTQTPSHQVTQMGQEVILRCVPISNHLYFYWYRQILGQKVEFLVSFYNNEISEKSEIFDDQFSVERPDGSNFTLKIRSTKLEDSAMYFCASGRQLNQPQHFGDGTRLSIL.

The chain uses TRBV19 and TRBJ2-2; 9 bases map to TRBD1. With V trimmed by 8 bases and J by 5 bases, 9 bases remained unmatched. Germline V CDR1 and CDR2: LNHDA, SQIVND (reference sequence). This CDR3 spans 15 amino acids. CDR3 nucleotide sequence: TGTGCCAGTCAGCCGGGACAGGGTGCAACCGGGGAGCTGTTTTTT. It is translated as CASQPGQGATGELFF.

The J gene is TRBJ2-1, the V gene TRBV28; D is unclear. Germline lookup yields CDR1 MDHEN and CDR2 SYDVKM. The CDR3 has 14 residues. The V end was cut by 8 bases, the J end by 0 bases, with 11 bases between. CDR3 coding DNA: TGTGCCAGCCAAACCACGAGCTCCTACAATGAGCAGTTCTTC. Encoded protein: CASQTTSSYNEQFF.